Below, 21 T cell receptor beta chains from the same sample are listed, as sequenced in a study of blood T cell repertoires in COVID-19. Measured with immunoSEQ multiplex PCR; TCRdb has only the in-frame clones, and not every one. The table lists 130,000 or so clones, around 90% of them singletons. Sequenced sample: peripheral blood. Receptor source: a man in his 60s with active or convalescent COVID-19.

This chain uses TRBV19 with TRBJ2-5; 8 positions agree with TRBD1. V trimming: 8 bases; J trimming: 7 bases; junction bases outside the gene matches: 12. The CDR3 runs 14 residues. Per germline, CDR1 LNHDA and CDR2 SQIVND (reference sequence). This chain's CDR3 is CASSIPGGAGTQYF. The CDR3 DNA reads as TGTGCCAGTTCCATACCAGGGGGCGCGGGGACCCAGTACTTC.

V gene TRBV10-3 combines with J gene TRBJ1-5, with 9 bases fitting TRBD1. CDR1 is ENHRY and CDR2 is SYGVKD in the germline V gene. The CDR3 is 16 residues long. The junction had 8 bases not matched to a gene; V was cut back by 3 bases and J by 5 bases. In DNA, the CDR3 is TGTGCCATCAGTGACGAGGGGACAGGGAGAGATCAGCCCCAGCATTTT. This encodes CAISDEGTGRDQPQHF.

V is TRBV9 and J is TRBJ2-7, with TRBD2 as a possible D gene (6 bases). This CDR3 spans 15 amino acids. V lost 2 bases to trimming and J lost 0 bases, with 12 bases between them. The germline gives CDR1 SGDLS, CDR2 YYNGEE. CDR3 loop: CASSVQSGPSYEQYF. CDR3 sequence (DNA): TGTGCCAGCAGCGTTCAGAGCGGGCCCTCCTACGAGCAGTACTTC.

The V call is TRBV7-9, the J call TRBJ1-2, with TRBD1 matching 9 bases. V shed 5 bases and J 7 bases; nucleotides not matched to a gene: 8. The CDR3 spans 14 residues. Germline V gene data show CDR1 as SEHNR and CDR2 as FQNEAQ (reference sequence). The chain's CDR3 is CASSGPGQGSGYTF. In DNA form, the CDR3 reads TGTGCCAGCAGCGGACCGGGACAGGGATCTGGCTACACCTTC.

The chain has TRBV19 and TRBJ1-1; D uncertain. Germline V lookup: CDR1 LNHDA, CDR2 SQIVND (reference sequence). The CDR3 runs 14 residues. The V end lost 3 bases, the J end lost 4 bases, and 12 bases lay between the germline ends. The CDR3 spells CASSIGGGRTEAFF. The CDR3 DNA sequence: TGTGCCAGTAGTATCGGTGGAGGGCGCACTGAAGCTTTCTTT.

This clone was counted a few times. The chain couples TRBV20-1 to TRBJ1-3; the D is unclear. The CDR3 has 15 residues. Germline CDR1 reads DFQATT; CDR2 reads SNEGSKA (reference sequence). The V gene lost 3 bases and the J gene lost 4 bases, with 16 bases spanning the gap. The CDR3 region is CSASSSTRKGNTIYF. The CDR3 bases are TGCAGTGCTAGTTCCTCGACAAGAAAAGGAAACACCATATATTTT.

This chain links TRBV24-1 with TRBJ1-2, with unresolved D. The CDR3 runs to 15 residues. Per the germline V gene, CDR1 is KGHDR and CDR2 is SFDVKD. With 2 bases removed from V and 10 bases from J, the gap between germline ends came to 19 bases. The CDR3 loop reads CATSDSKTLPIHYTF. The CDR3, as DNA: TGTGCCACCAGTGATTCGAAAACGCTCCCTATTCACTACACCTTC.

V gene TRBV27 combines with J gene TRBJ1-1; TRBD1 matches 7 bases. CDR1 MNHEY and CDR2 SMNVEV come from the germline V gene (reference sequence). The CDR3 length is 13 residues. Losses at the gene ends were 6 bases for V and 4 bases for J; bases not matched to a gene: 5. The CDR3 bases are TGTGCCAGCAGGACCGACAGGGTCACTGAAGCTTTCTTT. Protein product: CASRTDRVTEAFF.

The genes are TRBV5-1 and TRBJ1-4; 7 bases align to TRBD1. CDR3 length: 18 amino acids. Germline V gene data show CDR1 as SGHRS and CDR2 as YFSETQ. V dropped 0 bases and J dropped 2; count of bases not matched to a gene: 10. DNA of the CDR3: TGCGCCAGCAGCTTGGGACCTCCCGGACAGGTGACTAATGAAAAACTGTTTTTT. Amino acids: CASSLGPPGQVTNEKLFF.

The genes are TRBV4-2 and TRBJ2-5, with D maybe TRBD1 (6 bases). Germline lookup yields CDR1 LGHNA and CDR2 YNFKEQ. The CDR3 contains 14 residues. Deletions cut 5 bases from V and 5 bases from J, with 15 bases between. The CDR3 reads CASSVDSQGETQYF. DNA for the CDR3: TGTGCCAGCAGCGTGGACAGTCAGGGGGAGACCCAGTACTTC.

The V call is TRBV3-1 (or the pseudogene TRBV3-2), the J call TRBJ1-5; D is undetermined. Germline assignment: CDR1 LGHDT and CDR2 YNNKEL (reference sequence). The CDR3 has 14 amino acids. The V and J ends lost 0 bases and 11 bases respectively, with 14 bases between them. DNA of the CDR3: TGTGCCAGCAGCCAAGAGGGCAGTCTAACAGCCCAGCATTTT. Its protein product is CASSQEGSLTAQHF.

A note on this clone: Other DNA sequences in this sample translate to the same CDR3. V usage is TRBV5-1 and J usage is TRBJ2-1, with TRBD2 as a possible D gene (5 bases). Trimming shortened V by 2 bases and J by 0 bases, and 9 bases separated the two germline ends. CDR3 size: 15 residues. Germline CDR1 and CDR2: SGHRS and YFSETQ. The CDR3 nucleotides read TGCGCCAGCAGCTTAGGTGGGAGCTCCTACAATGAGCAGTTCTTC. This sequence encodes CASSLGGSSYNEQFF.

This chain joins TRBV27 and TRBJ1-2; a weak D match, TRBD1 (5 bases). CDR3 size: 13 residues. The germline V gene encodes CDR1 MNHEY and CDR2 SMNVEV (reference sequence). Trimming shortened V by 3 bases and J by 7 bases, and 12 bases separated the two germline ends. The CDR3 region has the DNA TGTGCCAGCAGTTTTAGGCAGGGAGGTGGCTACACCTTC. Its protein is CASSFRQGGGYTF.

V and J are TRBV6-5 and TRBJ2-3; 7 bases line up with TRBD1. Germline values: CDR1 MNHEY, CDR2 SVGAGI. CDR3 length: 14 residues. V gave up 6 bases and J gave up 1 base; unmatched junction bases: 4. The CDR3 DNA follows: TGTGCCAGCAGCTCAGGACAGGGCACAGATACGCAGTATTTT. It translates to CASSSGQGTDTQYF.

This chain uses TRBV5-5 with TRBJ2-5; 11 nucleotides line up with TRBD1. The V gene's germline CDR1 is SGHKS and CDR2 YYEKEE (reference sequence). The CDR3 runs to 17 residues. The J segment lost 4 bases and the V segment lost 0 bases, leaving 8 bases of the junction unmatched. CDR3 nucleotides: TGTGCCAGCAGCTTGGCTGGGACAGGGGGTTCTGGAGAGACCCAGTACTTC. This encodes CASSLAGTGGSGETQYF.

The rearrangement links TRBV14 to TRBJ2-2; perhaps TRBD1 as D (6 bases). The CDR3 runs to 16 residues. The V and J ends lost 6 bases and 0 bases respectively, with 14 bases between them. CDR1 and CDR2 (germline): SGHDN, FVKESK. For the CDR3, the DNA is TGTGCCAGCAGGCTCACAGGGAAGGCGAACACCGGGGAGCTGTTTTTT. Its protein product is CASRLTGKANTGELFF.

This clone showed up just once. The chain links TRBV29-1 to TRBJ2-5; tentatively, D is TRBD2 (5 bases). Trimming left V 4 bases short and J 0 bases short, with 12 bases between. Germline-derived CDR1 and CDR2 are SQVTM and ANQGSEA. The CDR3 loop spans 14 amino acids. CDR3 amino acids: CSVGVRAYQETQYF. In DNA form, the CDR3 reads TGCAGCGTTGGCGTGCGGGCCTACCAAGAGACCCAGTACTTC. Based on the CDR3 plus reference TRBV29-1 and TRBJ2-5, the full variable domain is SAVISQKPSRDICQRGTSLTIQCQVDSQVTMMFWYRQQPGQSLTLIATANQGSEATYESGFVIDKFPISRPNLTFSTLTVSNMSPEDSSIYLCSVGVRAYQETQYFGPGTRLLVL.

The genes are TRBV7-9 and TRBJ1-3, with D possibly TRBD1 on 5 matching bases. Germline V gene data show CDR1 as SEHNR and CDR2 as FQNEAQ (reference sequence). There are 14 residues in the CDR3. V lost 0 bases and J 12 bases, leaving 15 bases between the germline ends. The CDR3: CASSLAGQGVHIYF. DNA for the CDR3: TGTGCCAGCAGCTTAGCGGGGCAGGGCGTGCACATATATTTT.

The chain uses TRBV29-1 and TRBJ1-1; weak D call: TRBD1 (6 bases). V lost 2 bases and J 7 bases, leaving 11 bases between the germline ends. Germline CDR1 and CDR2: SQVTM and ANQGSEA. The CDR3 extends over 12 amino acids. The DNA for the CDR3 is TGCAGCGTTGAAAAAGGGGGGGGTGAAGCTTTCTTT. Residues: CSVEKGGGEAFF.

The chain employs TRBV6-5 and TRBJ1-1; 7 bases match TRBD1. CDR1 and CDR2 (germline): MNHEY, SVGAGI. There are 15 residues in the CDR3. V trimming: 7 bases; J trimming: 7 bases; junction bases outside the gene matches: 15. CDR3 protein: CASTHYGQATGEAFF. DNA of the CDR3: TGTGCCAGCACCCATTATGGACAGGCTACGGGTGAAGCTTTCTTT.

This clone showed up just once. The chain couples TRBV7-2 to TRBJ2-1; D not certain. The CDR3 extends over 12 amino acids. Deletions cut 3 bases from V and 7 bases from J, with 7 bases between. The germline V gene encodes CDR1 SGHTA and CDR2 FQGNSA. For the CDR3, the DNA is TGTGCCAGCAGCTTTAGCCGTAATGAGCAGTTCTTC. Protein sequence: CASSFSRNEQFF.